This TCR beta chain was identified during a study of blood T cell repertoires in COVID-19. Per the germline V gene, CDR1 is SGHRS and CDR2 is YFSETQ. This CDR3 has 15 residues. After removal of 3 bases from V and 7 bases from J, the junction contained 10 bases not matched to a gene. The assay was immunoSEQ multiplex PCR, and TCRdb's table has in-frame clones only and misses some. Counted here are some 320,000 clones, more than 75% occurring once; the ten biggest clones make up 2.6%. The receptor was derived from a man between 60 and 70 years old who had recovered from COVID-19. Sequencing was performed on PBMCs or T cells enriched from blood (not recorded which). This chain joins TRBV5-1 and TRBJ2-1; 7 bases are shared with TRBD1. CDR3 in amino acids: CASSYQTGTLNEQFF. CDR3 sequence (DNA): TGCGCCAGCAGCTACCAGACAGGGACGCTGAATGAGCAGTTCTTC.